Listed below are T cell receptor beta chains from one sample, sequenced in a study of blood T cell repertoires in COVID-19. Produced via immunoSEQ multiplex PCR; TCRdb's table is partial and in-frame only. The table lists 85,000 to 120,000 clones, about 84% of them singletons. Specimen: peripheral blood. The origin of the receptors is a woman in her sixties with acute or convalescent COVID-19. Both conserved end residues are part of each CDR3. D genes are given only for firm matches. Size tells how often a clone was seen (once, few, many) or the class of an expanded clone, and some rows leave it out.

TRBV19	TRBD1	once	TRBJ1-2	TGTGCCAGTAGCGCGGACAGGGGGCATCGGGGTGGCTACACCTTC	CASSADRGHRGGYTF
TRBV6-4	TRBD2	NA	TRBJ2-3	TGTGCCAGCAGTGATACTAGCGGGGGGGCAGATACGCAGTATTTT	CASSDTSGGADTQYF
TRBV3-1/TRBV3-2	NA	NA	TRBJ2-7	TGTGCCAGCAGCCAAGATTTAGGGAGTGAGCAGTACTTC	CASSQDLGSEQYF
TRBV6-1	TRBD1	NA	TRBJ2-4	TGTGCCAGCAGTGAACAGGGGGCGATGGCCAAAAACATTCAGTACTTC	CASSEQGAMAKNIQYF
TRBV19	NA	few	TRBJ2-7	TGTGCTACAGCCCCCGGGACAACCTACGAGCAGTACTTC	CATAPGTTYEQYF
TRBV3-1/TRBV3-2	NA	NA	TRBJ2-1	TGTGCCAGCAGCCAGGGGGAAGGGGGGGCCTACAATGAGCAGTTCTTC	CASSQGEGGAYNEQFF
TRBV4-1	NA	NA	TRBJ2-5	TGCGCCAGCAGGGGGATAGCGGAGACCCAGTACTTC	CASRGIAETQYF
TRBV18	TRBD2	NA	TRBJ2-7	TGTGCCAGCTCACCAGGTCTAGCGGGGGGCTACGAGCAGTACTTC	CASSPGLAGGYEQYF
TRBV28	NA	NA	TRBJ1-2	TGTGCCAGCAGTTTGGTGGGGCCTAGGGCTGGCTACACCTTC	CASSLVGPRAGYTF
TRBV12-3/TRBV12-4	TRBD2	NA	TRBJ2-1	TGTGCCAGCAGCCCGTCGGGGGGATCGGAGTTCTTC	CASSPSGGSEFF
TRBV7-2	TRBD1	NA	TRBJ1-5	TGTGCCAGCAGCTTAGGAGGGGGCGTGAGCAATCAGCCCCAGCATTTT	CASSLGGGVSNQPQHF
TRBV5-8	TRBD2	NA	TRBJ2-5	TGTGCCAGCAGCTCTACCGGGACTAGCGAGGAGACCCAGTACTTC	CASSSTGTSEETQYF
TRBV13	TRBD2	NA	TRBJ2-1	TGTGCCAGCAGCTCCGGGACTAGCGGTTCTAGCTCCTACAATGAGCAGTTCTTC	CASSSGTSGSSSYNEQFF
TRBV7-9	NA	NA	TRBJ1-2	TGTGCCAGCAGCTTAATTGGGAGCTATGGCTACACCTTC	CASSLIGSYGYTF
TRBV27	TRBD2	NA	TRBJ2-7	TGTGCCAGCAGATCAGCGGGAGGGCCCTGGGAGCAGTACTTC	CASRSAGGPWEQYF
TRBV7-6	TRBD1	NA	TRBJ2-3	TGTGCCAGCAGCCCTCAGGACAGGGGGCTCGGTACGCAGTATTTT	CASSPQDRGLGTQYF
TRBV7-8	NA	NA	TRBJ2-5	TGTGCCAGCAGCTTGGGCCAGCTAGAGACCCAGTACTTC	CASSLGQLETQYF
TRBV12-2	NA	NA	TRBJ2-1	TGTGCAAGTCGCTTCGGGCTCTGGCGGGGATCCCACAATGAGCAGTTCTTC	CASRFGLWRGSHNEQFF